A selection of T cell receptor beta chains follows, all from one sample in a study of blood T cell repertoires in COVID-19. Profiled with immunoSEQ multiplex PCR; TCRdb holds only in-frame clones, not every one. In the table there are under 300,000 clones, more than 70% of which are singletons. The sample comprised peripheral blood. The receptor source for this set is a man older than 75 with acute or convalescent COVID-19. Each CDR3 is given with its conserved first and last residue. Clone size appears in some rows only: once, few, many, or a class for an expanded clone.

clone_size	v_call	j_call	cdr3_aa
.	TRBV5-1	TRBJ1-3	CASSSDRGENTIYF
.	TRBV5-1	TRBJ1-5	CASSLSGRVDQPQHF
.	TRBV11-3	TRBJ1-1	CASSFGTGTTEAFF
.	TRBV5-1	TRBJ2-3	CASSLSGHSTDTQYF
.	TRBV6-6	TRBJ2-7	CASSYDFNSYEQYF
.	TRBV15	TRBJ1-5	CATNDRRVSNQPQHF
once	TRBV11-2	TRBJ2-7	CASSTGLLSSYEQYF
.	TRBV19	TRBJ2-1	CASGSLQGARNEQFF
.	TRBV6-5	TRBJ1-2	CASRRSGGYTF
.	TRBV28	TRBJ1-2	CASSFLNYGYTF
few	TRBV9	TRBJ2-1	CASSFSGTGDNEQFF
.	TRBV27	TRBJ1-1	CASSSGTVINTEAFF
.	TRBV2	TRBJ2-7	CASSRGQPTLTYEQYF
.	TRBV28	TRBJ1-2	CASSGPIQGARGGYTF
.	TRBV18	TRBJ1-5	CASSPRGGADQPQHF
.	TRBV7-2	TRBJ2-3	CASSLGLAGTDTQYF
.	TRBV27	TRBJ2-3	CASSSPLGLADPDTQYF
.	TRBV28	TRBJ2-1	CASSSGGVYNEQFF
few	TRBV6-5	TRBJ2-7	CASSYGQGMVRQYF
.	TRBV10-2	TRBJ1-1	CASSPTGAGNTEAFF
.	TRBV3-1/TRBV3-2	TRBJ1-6	CASSRSPGTGHSPLHF
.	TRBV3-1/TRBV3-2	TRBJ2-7	CASSQDTLRGASSYEQYF
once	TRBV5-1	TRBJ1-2	CASSLGQVSYGYTF
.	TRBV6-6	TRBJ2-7	CASSQLAGGGLEQYF
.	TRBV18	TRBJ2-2	CASSPLDSTGVELFF
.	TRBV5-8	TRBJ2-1	CASSRFGTGGPYNEQFF